A single T cell receptor (beta chain) is shown here with its context. As yet, its antigen is unknown. Libraries were prepared by immunoSEQ multiplex PCR; TCRdb keeps only in-frame clonotypes and omits some of them. The data hold roughly 250,000 clones, with less than 75% observed a single time. Trimming stripped 4 bases from V and 8 bases from J, with 8 bases between. CDR3 length: 12 amino acids. Germline CDR1 is SNHLY and CDR2 is FYNNEI. The data stem from a study of cytotoxic CD8 clonotypes in ibrutinib-treated CLL. Study-level findings and limits: Having risen at ibrutinib response, clonality had fallen back toward baseline by progression.

Extraction of 1.5 to 2.5 micrograms of genomic DNA from cryopreserved PBMCs supplied material for TCR beta libraries. The specimen was PBMCs, collected after 24 months of ibrutinib treatment. The chain is built from TRBV2 and TRBJ1-4; D remains unclear. The receptor comes from a human donor with chronic lymphocytic leukemia. The CDR3 coding sequence is TGTGCCAGCAGTGCAGGATACGAAAAACTGTTTTTT. It yields the protein CASSAGYEKLFF.